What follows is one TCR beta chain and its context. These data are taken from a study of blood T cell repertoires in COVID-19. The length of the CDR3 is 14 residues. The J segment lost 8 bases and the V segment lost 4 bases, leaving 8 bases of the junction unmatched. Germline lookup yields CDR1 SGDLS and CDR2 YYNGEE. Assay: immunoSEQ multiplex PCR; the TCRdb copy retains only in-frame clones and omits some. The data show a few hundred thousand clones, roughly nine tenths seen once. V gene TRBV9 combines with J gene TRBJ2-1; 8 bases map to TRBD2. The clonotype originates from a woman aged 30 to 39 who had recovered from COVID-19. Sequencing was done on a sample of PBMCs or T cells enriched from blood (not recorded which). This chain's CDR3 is CASSIGLASDEQFF. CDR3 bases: TGTGCCAGCAGCATCGGACTAGCTTCCGATGAGCAGTTCTTC.